These T cell receptor beta chains were read from a single sample in a study of shared clonotypes between healthy human individuals. Libraries were prepared by immunoSEQ multiplex PCR; TCRdb keeps only in-frame clonotypes and omits some of them. The sample carries some 2,000,000 clones, roughly 95% recorded once. Sequencing was carried out using naive CD8+ T cells sorted from blood. Receptors originate from a man younger than 30 in good health. Each CDR3 is given with its conserved first and last residue. A D gene is named only where the DNA matches it firmly. Clone size is shown for a subset of rows, as once, few, many or a class of expanded clone.

abundance,v_gene,d_gene,j_gene,len,CDR3nt,CDR3aa
-,TRBV19,-,TRBJ2-7,15,TGTGCCAGTAGTGTAGACAGATACGGCCTCTACGAGCAGTACTTC,CASSVDRYGLYEQYF
-,TRBV4-1,-,TRBJ2-7,16,TGCGCCAGCAGCCAAGGGGCAAGCGGCCTCTCCTACGAGCAGTACTTC,CASSQGASGLSYEQYF
-,TRBV5-4,TRBD1,TRBJ2-5,15,TGTGCCAGCAGCGCCGGGACAGGGGGACGGGAGACCCAGTACTTC,CASSAGTGGRETQYF
once,TRBV29-1,-,TRBJ2-1,13,TGCAGCGTTGACGGGGCAGGGCTGGATGAGCAGTTCTTC,CSVDGAGLDEQFF
-,TRBV7-9,TRBD2,TRBJ2-5,17,TGTGCCAGCAGCTCCCAGCCACTGACTAGCGCCCAAGAGACCCAGTACTTC,CASSSQPLTSAQETQYF
-,TRBV7-3,-,TRBJ1-1,14,TGTGCCAGCAGTTCCGGGACGGAGGGCACTGAAGCTTTCTTT,CASSSGTEGTEAFF
-,TRBV5-1,-,TRBJ1-6,15,TGCGCCAGCAGCTTGGATGGCTCCTATAATTCACCCCTCCACTTT,CASSLDGSYNSPLHF
-,TRBV10-2,-,TRBJ1-4,15,TGCGCCAGCAGTGACCTCAGGGGCCCGTCGTGGAAACTGTTTTTT,CASSDLRGPSWKLFF
-,TRBV2,-,TRBJ1-4,15,TGTGCCAGCAGTTTTGGCGGGCAGGGGAGGGAAAAACTGTTTTTT,CASSFGGQGREKLFF
-,TRBV13,TRBD2,TRBJ2-1,15,TGTGCCAGCATACTTAGTAGACTAGCTCCCAATGAGCAGTTCTTC,CASILSRLAPNEQFF
-,TRBV7-9,TRBD1,TRBJ2-7,15,TGTGCCAGCAGCTTAGCACAGGGGGGATATCACGAGCAGTACTTC,CASSLAQGGYHEQYF
-,TRBV29-1,-,TRBJ2-1,14,TGCAGCGAATCCTTGGCACCGAACTACAATGAGCAGTTCTTC,CSESLAPNYNEQFF
-,TRBV2,-,TRBJ2-3,15,TGTGCCAGCAGTGAAGGCGGGACTAGCACAGATACGCAGTATTTT,CASSEGGTSTDTQYF
-,TRBV7-3,-,TRBJ2-7,13,TGTGCCAGCAGCTTAGCAGGGTCCTACGAGCAGTACTTC,CASSLAGSYEQYF
-,TRBV2,-,TRBJ2-5,12,TGTGCCAGGATAAGTGGGATGGAGACCCAGTACTTC,CARISGMETQYF
-,TRBV5-4,-,TRBJ1-1,13,TGTGCCAGCAGCTTGTTCATGAACACTGAAGCTTTCTTT,CASSLFMNTEAFF
-,TRBV30,-,TRBJ2-1,13,TGTGCCTGGGAACCTGGGGGCGACAATGAGCAGTTCTTC,CAWEPGGDNEQFF
-,TRBV7-8,TRBD2,TRBJ2-1,17,TGTGCCAGCAGCCCATCGGGGGCGGGAGGGCCTTTAGGTGAGCAGTTCTTC,CASSPSGAGGPLGEQFF
-,TRBV7-6,TRBD2,TRBJ2-7,18,TGTGCCAGCAGCCGAGGAGTAGCGGGGGGTCCCTCTGAGAACGAGCAGTACTTC,CASSRGVAGGPSENEQYF
-,TRBV7-9,TRBD2,TRBJ2-5,16,TGTGCCAGCAGCCCCACGGCGGGACTAGTCCAAGAGACCCAGTACTTC,CASSPTAGLVQETQYF
-,TRBV4-3,-,TRBJ2-5,15,TGCGCCAGCAGCCAAGATTTCGGAGGTCAAGAGACCCAGTACTTC,CASSQDFGGQETQYF
-,TRBV6-8,-,TRBJ2-1,16,TGTGCCAGCAGTGACAGGAATACCTTGATTTACAATGAGCAGTTCTTC,CASSDRNTLIYNEQFF
-,TRBV7-9,-,TRBJ2-1,12,TGTGCCAGCAGCCCGGGGGGCGATGAGCAGTTCTTC,CASSPGGDEQFF
-,TRBV11-2,TRBD1,TRBJ1-2,17,TGTGCCAGCAGCTTAGATCACGGGACAGGGGCTATCTATGGCTACACCTTC,CASSLDHGTGAIYGYTF
-,TRBV13,TRBD2,TRBJ2-7,16,TGTGCCAGCAGCGAGGGACTAGCGGGAGATTGGTACGAGCAGTACTTC,CASSEGLAGDWYEQYF
once,TRBV16,TRBD1,TRBJ2-7,14,TGTGCCAGCAGCGACCTCCGGGACAGCTACGAGCAGTACTTC,CASSDLRDSYEQYF
-,TRBV9,TRBD2,TRBJ2-7,14,TGTGCCAGCAATCTAGCGGGGGGCACAAACGAGCAGTACTTC,CASNLAGGTNEQYF
-,TRBV27,-,TRBJ1-1,16,TGTGCCAGCAGTTTATTCGCTTCTCAAGTGAACACTGAAGCTTTCTTT,CASSLFASQVNTEAFF
-,TRBV5-1,-,TRBJ2-3,14,TGCGCCAGCAGTACAGGGTCGGGCACAGATACGCAGTATTTT,CASSTGSGTDTQYF